The clone carrying this T cell receptor (beta chain) was picked up a small number of times. The data stem from a study of Graves' ophthalmopathy and Graves' hyperthyroidism. The CDR3 totals 14 residues. Trimming took 5 bases from V and 2 from J; bases not matched to a gene: 5. Germline loops: CDR1 SGHTA, CDR2 FQGNSA. For repertoire sequencing, the TCR beta CDR3 regions were amplified from RNA transcripts. HTBI primers were employed in first-round RT-PCR, then a second-round multiplex PCR followed. Using its own MiXCR run on the multiplex PCR reads, TCRdb lists one record per CDR3 protein. The repertoire holds a few hundred thousand distinct CDR3 sequences, roughly 15% seen once, with 2.4% in the top ten.

Sequencing was carried out using peripheral blood. This receptor was identified in an adult woman with stable Graves' hyperthyroidism. The chain couples TRBV7-2 to TRBJ2-5; 7 bases agree with TRBD1. The CDR3 DNA sequence: TGTGCCAGCAGCCGGGGACAGATACAAGAGACCCAGTACTTC. It is translated as CASSRGQIQETQYF.